These 18 T cell receptor beta chains share one sample of origin, sequenced in a study of blood T cell repertoires in COVID-19. The data were produced by immunoSEQ multiplex PCR, yet TCRdb's version contains in-frame clones alone and is incomplete. The sample has tens of thousands of clones; 70% to 90% are singletons. The sequenced material came from peripheral blood. Receptor source: a woman aged 45-60 years with COVID-19, enrolled during active disease.

The rearrangement uses TRBV18 and TRBJ1-3; D is perhaps TRBD1 (6 bases). Germline V CDR1 and CDR2: KGHSH, LQKENI. The CDR3 runs to 15 residues. V lost 4 bases and J 2 bases, leaving 12 bases between the germline ends. The CDR3 reads CASSRAGETGNTIYF. DNA for the CDR3: TGTGCCAGCTCACGGGCAGGGGAAACTGGAAACACCATATATTTT.

The chain is built from TRBV6-5 and TRBJ1-2; TRBD1 aligns across 7 bases. V trimming: 6 bases; J trimming: 3 bases; junction bases outside the gene matches: 10. CDR1 MNHEY and CDR2 SVGAGI come from the germline V gene. The CDR3 contains 15 residues. For the CDR3, the DNA is TGTGCCAGCAGCCTTCGGACAGGAGGGGACTATGGCTACACCTTC. Translated, it gives CASSLRTGGDYGYTF.

This sequence joins TRBV5-1 and TRBJ2-7; TRBD1 might be the D (6 bases). CDR1 and CDR2 from the germline V gene are SGHRS and YFSETQ. The germline V and J ends were trimmed by 1 base and 2 bases, with 10 bases remaining between them. This CDR3 is built from 14 residues. For the CDR3, the DNA is TGCGCCAGCAGCTTGAAACAGGGCCCCTACGAGCAGTACTTC. Translating gives CASSLKQGPYEQYF.

The rearrangement joins TRBV12-3 or TRBV12-4 to TRBJ2-2; D gene ambiguous. CDR3 size: 11 residues. V was cut by 7 bases and J by 2 bases, with 2 bases left in between. DNA for the CDR3: TGTGCCAGCACAAACACCGGGGAGCTGTTTTTT. Its translation: CASTNTGELFF.

The chain links TRBV6-6 to TRBJ1-4, with TRBD1 matching over 8 bases. Germline lookup yields CDR1 MNHNY and CDR2 SVGAGI (reference sequence). The CDR3 spans 14 residues. The J segment lost 9 bases and the V segment lost 2 bases, leaving 5 bases of the junction unmatched. The CDR3 here is CASSYPGGWKKLFF. CDR3 DNA: TGTGCCAGCAGTTACCCAGGGGGCTGGAAAAAACTGTTTTTT.

The genes are TRBV9 and TRBJ2-5; 10 bases are shared with TRBD1. With 3 bases clipped from V and 1 base from J, the junction kept 3 bases outside the gene matches. Germline V gene lookup returns CDR1 SGDLS and CDR2 YYNGEE. The CDR3 is 15 amino acids. The CDR3 DNA reads as TGTGCCAGCAGCGCACGGGACAGGGGCCAAGAGACCCAGTACTTC. It codes for CASSARDRGQETQYF.

The chain employs TRBV6-1 and TRBJ1-2, with no clear D. The V end was cut by 2 bases, the J end by 1 base, with 11 bases between. CDR1 is MNHNS and CDR2 is SASEGT in the germline V gene. The CDR3 runs to 15 residues. The CDR3 protein is CASSEFSAGNYGYTF. The CDR3 DNA reads as TGTGCCAGCAGTGAATTCTCTGCGGGTAACTATGGCTACACCTTC.

The chain combines TRBV18 with TRBJ2-7; 8 nucleotides line up with TRBD2. Germline V CDR1 and CDR2: KGHSH, LQKENI. This CDR3 contains 15 residues. With 3 bases clipped from V and 2 bases from J, the junction kept 6 bases outside the gene matches. CDR3 in DNA: TGTGCCAGCTCACCGCCGGGACTAGATACCTACGAGCAGTACTTC. Translation: CASSPPGLDTYEQYF.

This chain links TRBV7-9 with TRBJ1-6; TRBD1 matches 9 bases. The V gene's germline CDR1 is SEHNR and CDR2 FQNEAQ (reference sequence). This CDR3 spans 16 amino acids. V lost 1 base and J lost 8; bases outside the gene matches: 6. This CDR3 is CASSLVTGQGDSPLHF. The CDR3 nucleotides read TGTGCCAGCAGCTTAGTGACGGGACAGGGCGATTCACCCCTCCACTTT.

The chain carries TRBV15 and TRBJ2-3, with 14 bases aligning to TRBD2. This CDR3 comprises 18 residues. V was clipped by 5 bases and J by 2 bases; unmatched bases: 9. Germline CDR1 and CDR2: LNHNV and YYDKDF (reference sequence). CDR3 nucleotide sequence: TGTGCCACCAGCTGGGACGGGACTAGCGGGGGTACCACAGATACGCAGTATTTT. Translated, it gives CATSWDGTSGGTTDTQYF.

The genes are TRBV9 and TRBJ2-1, with 10 bases matching TRBD1. V dropped 4 bases and J dropped 6; count of bases not matched to a gene: 7. This CDR3 comprises 15 residues. Germline CDR1 and CDR2: SGDLS and YYNGEE. DNA of the CDR3: TGTGCCAGCAGCACCGACAGGGGGCGATTCAATGAGCAGTTCTTC. Amino acid sequence: CASSTDRGRFNEQFF.

The count of this clone is one. This sequence joins TRBV4-1 and TRBJ1-6; D not certain. This CDR3 is 16 amino acids long. Trimming removed 4 bases at V and 6 bases at J, with 16 bases between. Per the germline V gene, CDR1 is MGHRA and CDR2 is YSYEKL. The CDR3 nucleotides are TGCGCCAGCAGCCCGTCCGACGGGAGAACTAATTCACCCCTCCACTTT. It specifies CASSPSDGRTNSPLHF.

This chain's CDR3 is CASEGQENYGYTF. CDR3 sequence (DNA): TGTGCCAGCGAGGGACAGGAGAACTATGGCTACACCTTC. The chain couples TRBV6-5 to TRBJ1-2; 8 bases are a match to TRBD1. With V trimmed by 8 bases and J by 2 bases, 4 bases remained unmatched. The germline CDR1 and CDR2 sequences are MNHEY and SVGAGI. CDR3 length equals 13 residues.

The chain employs TRBV19 and TRBJ1-1; TRBD1 matches 9 bases. Germline loops: CDR1 LNHDA, CDR2 SQIVND (reference sequence). The CDR3 covers 14 residues. Germline trimming cut 5 bases from V and 5 bases from J; bases unmatched to any gene: 6. This chain's CDR3 is CASSQQGAGTEAFF. CDR3 nucleotide sequence: TGTGCCAGTAGTCAACAGGGGGCAGGTACTGAAGCTTTCTTT.

This clone was seen only once. V gene TRBV4-1 combines with J gene TRBJ2-7; 7 bases are a match to TRBD1. The CDR3 sequence is 14 residues long. Losses at the gene ends were 4 bases for V and 3 bases for J; bases not matched to a gene: 6. Germline V gene sequence: CDR1 MGHRA, CDR2 YSYEKL. The CDR3 spells CASSRPGQSYEQYF. The CDR3 bases are TGCGCCAGCAGCCGGCCGGGACAGAGCTACGAGCAGTACTTC.

The rearrangement links TRBV18 to TRBJ2-3; 10 positions match TRBD1. Germline CDR1 reads KGHSH; CDR2 reads LQKENI. V lost 8 bases to trimming and J lost 3 bases; unmatched junction nucleotides: 11. This CDR3 spans 16 amino acids. Here the CDR3 DNA reads TGTGCCAGCGCAAGCCGTCCGGGACAGGGGACAGATACGCAGTATTTT. The encoded protein is CASASRPGQGTDTQYF.

V and J are TRBV24-1 and TRBJ2-7; the D gene is possibly TRBD2 (5 bases). Germline assignment: CDR1 KGHDR and CDR2 SFDVKD. With 1 base removed from V and 10 bases from J, the gap between germline ends came to 13 bases. This CDR3 spans 13 amino acids. CDR3 in DNA: TGTGCCACCAGTGATTTAGAGGGAGAGATACAGTACTTC. Translating it yields CATSDLEGEIQYF.

This clone has only a few counts. The sample carries other DNA sequences with the same CDR3. The CDR3 DNA reads as TGTGCCAGCAGCGTACGGACAGAGAATTCACCCCTCCACTTT. Amino acid sequence: CASSVRTENSPLHF. The rearrangement links TRBV9 to TRBJ1-6, with TRBD1 as a possible D gene (6 bases). CDR3 length equals 14 residues. Between the trimmed V and J ends, which lost 1 base and 7 bases, there was a span of 9 bases. From germline, CDR1 is SGDLS and CDR2 YYNGEE.